Shown below are 5 T cell receptor beta chains from a single sample sequenced in a study of OX40 agonist ivuxolimab in advanced cancers. Library prep was done by the immunoSEQ multiplex PCR assay. As stored in TCRdb, this immuneACCESS dataset retains in-frame rearrangements with V and J assigned. A fraction of the clones does not appear; measured against another copy, unresolved V genes explain less than half of the discrepancy, and the remainder lacks a known reason. This sample is represented by tens of thousands of clones; about 82% of them were singletons. Approximately 5.6% of the sample comes from the top ten. This material consisted of CD4+ or CD8+ T cells sorted from blood, taken in a trial of the OX40 agonist ivuxolimab. These receptors were obtained from an adult with an advanced solid tumor such as melanoma, head and neck, liver or kidney cancer.

J is TRBJ2-1 and V is TRBV9, with D maybe TRBD2 (6 bases). This CDR3 spans 16 amino acids. Germline V lookup: CDR1 SGDLS, CDR2 YYNGEE. The ends were cut back, 4 bases at V and 1 base at J, with 15 bases in the middle. DNA for the CDR3: TGTGCCAGCAGCCGGTTGGGGGGTGGGTCCTACAATGAGCAGTTCTTC. It encodes CASSRLGGGSYNEQFF.

In DNA form, the CDR3 reads TGTGCCAGCAGCGTAGAGGCTGGTGAGCAGTTCTTC. It specifies CASSVEAGEQFF. J is TRBJ2-1 and V is TRBV9; unclear D gene. Trimming left V 0 bases short and J 9 bases short, with 7 bases between. This CDR3 region has 12 residues. Germline-derived CDR1 and CDR2 are SGDLS and YYNGEE.

This chain links TRBV9 with TRBJ2-5; a weak D match, TRBD2 (6 bases). Trimming left V 0 bases short and J 7 bases short, with 10 bases between. The CDR3 loop spans 13 amino acids. Germline V CDR1 and CDR2: SGDLS, YYNGEE. CDR3: CASSVGNGGTQYF. In DNA form, the CDR3 reads TGTGCCAGCAGCGTAGGGAACGGGGGGACCCAGTACTTC.

The chain combines TRBV7-9 with TRBJ2-6; the D gene is possibly TRBD1 (5 bases). The CDR3 sequence is 16 residues long. V was trimmed by 3 bases and J by 2 bases, leaving 11 bases between them. Per germline, CDR1 SEHNR and CDR2 FQNEAQ (reference sequence). For the CDR3, the DNA is TGTGCCAGCAGCTTCCCAGGGCCCGCTGGGGCCAACGTCCTGACTTTC. This gives the protein CASSFPGPAGANVLTF.

The J gene is TRBJ2-5, the V gene TRBV29-1, with TRBD1 matching 9 bases. CDR1 is SQVTM and CDR2 is ANQGSEA in the germline V gene. The junction had 22 bases not matched to a gene; V was cut back by 3 bases and J by 5 bases. This CDR3 has 19 residues. The CDR3 loop reads CSVDQPQFRDRALRETQYF. Here the CDR3 DNA reads TGCAGCGTTGACCAGCCTCAATTCCGGGACAGGGCTCTTAGGGAGACCCAGTACTTC.